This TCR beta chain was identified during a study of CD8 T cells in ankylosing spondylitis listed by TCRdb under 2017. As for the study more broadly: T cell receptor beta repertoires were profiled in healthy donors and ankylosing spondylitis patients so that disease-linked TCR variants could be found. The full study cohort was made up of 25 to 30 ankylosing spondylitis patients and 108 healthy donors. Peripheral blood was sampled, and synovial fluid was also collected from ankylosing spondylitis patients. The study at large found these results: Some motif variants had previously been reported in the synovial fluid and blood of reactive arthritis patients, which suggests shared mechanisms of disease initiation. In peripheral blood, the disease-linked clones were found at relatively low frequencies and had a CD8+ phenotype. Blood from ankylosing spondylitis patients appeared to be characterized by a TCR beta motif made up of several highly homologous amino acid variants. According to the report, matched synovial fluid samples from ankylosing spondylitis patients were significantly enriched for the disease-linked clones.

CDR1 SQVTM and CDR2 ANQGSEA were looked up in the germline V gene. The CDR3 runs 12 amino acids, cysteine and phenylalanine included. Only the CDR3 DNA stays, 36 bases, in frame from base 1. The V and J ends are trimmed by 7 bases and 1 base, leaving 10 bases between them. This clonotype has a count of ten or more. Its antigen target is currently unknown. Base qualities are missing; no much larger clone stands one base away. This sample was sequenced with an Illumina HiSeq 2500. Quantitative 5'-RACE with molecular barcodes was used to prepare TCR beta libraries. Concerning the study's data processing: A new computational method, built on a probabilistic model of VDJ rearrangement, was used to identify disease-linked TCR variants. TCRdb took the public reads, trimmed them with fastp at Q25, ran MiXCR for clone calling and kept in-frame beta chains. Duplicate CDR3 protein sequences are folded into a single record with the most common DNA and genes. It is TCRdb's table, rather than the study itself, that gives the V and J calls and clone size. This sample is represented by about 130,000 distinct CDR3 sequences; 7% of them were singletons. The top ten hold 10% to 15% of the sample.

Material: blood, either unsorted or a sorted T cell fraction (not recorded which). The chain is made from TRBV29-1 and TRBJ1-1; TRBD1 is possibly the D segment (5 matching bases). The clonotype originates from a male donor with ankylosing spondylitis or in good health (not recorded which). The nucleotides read TGCAGCGCCGGGACGGGGAACACTGAAGCTTTCTTT. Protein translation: CSAGTGNTEAFF. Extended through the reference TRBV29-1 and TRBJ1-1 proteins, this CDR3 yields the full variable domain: SAVISQKPSRDICQRGTSLTIQCQVDSQVTMMFWYRQQPGQSLTLIATANQGSEATYESGFVIDKFPISRPNLTFSTLTVSNMSPEDSSIYLCSAGTGNTEAFFGQGTRLTVV.